The clone carrying this TCR beta chain showed up many times. This record belongs to a study of T-cell reconstitution after alpha-beta-depleted transplantation in children. Germline trimming cut 7 bases from V and 0 bases from J; bases unmatched to any gene: 4. Germline lookup yields CDR1 SQVTM and CDR2 ANQGSEA. The CDR3 is 13 residues long. For TCRbeta, the library was prepared with unique molecular identifiers. Each CDR3 protein is one row after TCRdb ran MiXCR on the PCR reads. The top ten clones hold 2% to 2.5% of a sample with some 350,000 distinct CDR3 sequences, 9% to 12% of them seen once. Sample: PBMCs from the stem cell graft donor, taken from the stem cell graft. J is TRBJ2-7 and V is TRBV29-1, with 9 bases that match TRBD2. The source is a human donor who donated a stem cell graft to a child with acute lymphoblastic leukemia. CDR3 in DNA: TGCAGCGGGCTAGCGGGGAGCTCCTACGAGCAGTACTTC. Amino acids: CSGLAGSSYEQYF.